This TCR beta chain was found in a study of CD8 T cells in ankylosing spondylitis. This clonotype came up a few times. Its specificity is not known. TCRdb called the 5' RACE reads again in MiXCR, with one record for every CDR3 protein. The sample lists about 220,000 distinct CDR3 sequences, 7% to 8% occurring once. Regarding the study as a whole: In ankylosing spondylitis blood, a motif of seven to nine highly homologous TCR beta variants appeared characteristic. Those disease-linked clones were CD8+; they were also relatively rare in peripheral blood. The clones that were linked to disease were reported to be significantly enriched in matched synovial fluid samples from ankylosing spondylitis patients.

Sequenced input: blood, either unsorted or a sorted T cell fraction (not recorded which). The receptor was derived from a male donor with ankylosing spondylitis.

The CDR3 protein is CASGDRGNGRYNEQFF. The CDR3 DNA sequence: TGTGCCAGCGGCGATCGGGGTAATGGGCGGTACAATGAGCAGTTCTTC. The rearrangement links TRBV19 to TRBJ2-1; a possible D gene is TRBD2 (5 bases). CDR1 LNHDA and CDR2 SQIVND come from the germline V gene (reference sequence). CDR3 length equals 16 residues. Trimming shortened V by 9 bases and J by 4 bases, and 22 bases separated the two germline ends.